Sequencing of this TCR beta chain was carried out in a study of graft-versus-host responses after intestinal transplantation. The sample holds one count of this clone. Its target is not known. Libraries were prepared by immunoSEQ multiplex PCR; TCRdb keeps only in-frame clonotypes and omits some of them. The sample has some 14,000 clones; roughly two thirds are singletons. Investigators treated the graft tissue so that it released intraepithelial and lamina propria lymphocytes. With 7 bases clipped from V and 4 bases from J, the junction kept 6 bases outside the gene matches. CDR1 is LGHNA and CDR2 is YSLEER in the germline V gene. The CDR3 totals 13 residues. Findings of the study overall: Within the allografts of patients who had graft-donor T cell macrochimerism, graft-versus-host to host-versus-graft clonal ratios were high. Association was observed between peak circulating GvH clone levels and early post-transplant HvG declines.

The TCR originated in a human patient who received an intestinal transplant, so some T cells may come from the graft donor. The chain combines TRBV4-3 with TRBJ2-7; 8 bases match TRBD2. The sample in question was ileum tissue, obtained roughly 720 days after intestinal transplantation. The CDR3 bases are TGCGCCAGCAACGCGGGGGGCCTATACGAGCAGTACTTC. It is translated as CASNAGGLYEQYF.